This T cell receptor beta chain appears in the sequencing data of a study of shared clonotypes between healthy human individuals. The assay was immunoSEQ multiplex PCR, and TCRdb's table has in-frame clones only and misses some. The table lists 2 million to 3 million clones, roughly 93% of them singletons. Germline-derived CDR1 and CDR2 are MNHNY and SVGAGI (reference sequence). The CDR3 is 15 amino acids. This clone is a singleton in its sample. A read error may account for a junction end that differs from germline. Both subsets, CD45RA+ naive and CD45RA-negative memory, were split from the CD4+ cells.

This receptor was obtained from a man aged 18 to 29 in good health. Some clones in this sample may be carry-over from other donors' samples. The sequenced material came from naive CD4+ T cells from PBMCs. Subset given: CD45RA+ positively selected. This chain joins TRBV6-6 and TRBJ2-3; a weak D match, TRBD1 (6 bases). The CDR3 is CASNYSGQSTDTQYF. As DNA, the CDR3 is TGTGCCAGCAATTACTCCGGACAGAGCACAGATACGCAGTATTTT.